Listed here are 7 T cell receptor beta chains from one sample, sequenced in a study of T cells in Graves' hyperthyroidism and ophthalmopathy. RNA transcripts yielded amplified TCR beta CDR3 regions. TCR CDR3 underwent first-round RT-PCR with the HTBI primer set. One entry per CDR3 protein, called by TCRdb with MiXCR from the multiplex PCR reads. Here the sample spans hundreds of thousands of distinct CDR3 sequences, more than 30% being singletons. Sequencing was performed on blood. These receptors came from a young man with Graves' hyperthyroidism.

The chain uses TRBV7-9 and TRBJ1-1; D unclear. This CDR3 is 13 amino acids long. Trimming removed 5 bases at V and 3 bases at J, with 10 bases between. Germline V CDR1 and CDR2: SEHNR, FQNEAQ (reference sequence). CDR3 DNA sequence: TGTGCCAGCAGCCTGCGGAGGTACACTGAAGCTTTCTTT. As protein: CASSLRRYTEAFF.

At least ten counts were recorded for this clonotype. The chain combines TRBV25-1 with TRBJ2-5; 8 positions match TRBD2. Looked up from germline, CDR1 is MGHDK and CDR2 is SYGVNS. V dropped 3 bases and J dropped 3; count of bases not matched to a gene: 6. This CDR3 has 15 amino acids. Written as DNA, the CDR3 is TGTGCCAGCAGTGACGGGCGGGGGGTCAAAGAGACCCAGTACTTC. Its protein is CASSDGRGVKETQYF.

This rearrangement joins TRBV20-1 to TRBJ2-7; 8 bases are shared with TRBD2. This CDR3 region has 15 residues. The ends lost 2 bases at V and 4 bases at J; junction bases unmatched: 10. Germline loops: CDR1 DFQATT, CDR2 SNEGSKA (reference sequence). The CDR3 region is CSARSREGRFYEQYF. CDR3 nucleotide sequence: TGCAGTGCTAGAAGTCGGGAGGGCCGTTTTTACGAGCAGTACTTC.

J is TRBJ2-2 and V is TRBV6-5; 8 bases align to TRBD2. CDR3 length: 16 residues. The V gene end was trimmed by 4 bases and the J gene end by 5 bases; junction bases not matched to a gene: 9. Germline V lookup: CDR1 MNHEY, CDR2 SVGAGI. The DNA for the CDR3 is TGTGCCAGCAGTTTATCGGGGGGGGCGTGGACCGGGGAGCTGTTTTTT. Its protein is CASSLSGGAWTGELFF.

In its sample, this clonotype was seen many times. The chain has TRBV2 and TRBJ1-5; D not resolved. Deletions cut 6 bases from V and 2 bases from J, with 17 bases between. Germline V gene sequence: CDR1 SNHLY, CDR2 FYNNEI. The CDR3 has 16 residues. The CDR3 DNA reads TGTGCCAGCAGCCTGACTCAGGTTATTGGCAATCAGCCCCAGCATTTT. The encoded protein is CASSLTQVIGNQPQHF.

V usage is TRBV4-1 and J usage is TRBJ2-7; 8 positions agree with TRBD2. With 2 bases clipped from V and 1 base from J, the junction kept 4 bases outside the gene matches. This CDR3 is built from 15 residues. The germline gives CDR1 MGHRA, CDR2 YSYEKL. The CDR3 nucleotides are TGCGCCAGCAGCCAAACGGCTAGCGGGTCCTACGAGCAGTACTTC. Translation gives CASSQTASGSYEQYF.

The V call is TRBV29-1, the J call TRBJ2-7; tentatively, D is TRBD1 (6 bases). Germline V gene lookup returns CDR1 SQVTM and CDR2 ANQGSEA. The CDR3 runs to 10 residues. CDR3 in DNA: TGCAGTTACCAGGGACAAGAGCAGTACTTC. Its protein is CSYQGQEQYF.